This T cell receptor (beta chain) was captured by sequencing in a study of blood T cell repertoires in COVID-19. Across the study: Sites across the United States, Italy and Spain contributed samples from acute and convalescent COVID-19.

The J segment lost 8 bases and the V segment lost 6 bases, leaving 24 bases of the junction unmatched. CDR1 is MDHEN, CDR2 SYDVKM, per germline. The CDR3 has 19 amino acids. Repertoires were generated with immunoSEQ multiplex PCR, while TCRdb's copy carries only in-frame clones and drops some. The sample yields some 100,000 clones, approximately 86% seen once. Participants, about 18 to 90 years old, spanned 25 or so US areas. This TCR derives from a woman aged 45-65 years who had recovered from COVID-19. Sequenced: PBMCs or T cells enriched from blood (not recorded which). This chain uses TRBV28 with TRBJ2-1, with TRBD2 matching over 8 bases. This chain's CDR3 is CASRPYILAGLRNWDEQFF. In nucleotides, the CDR3 is TGTGCCAGCAGACCGTATATTCTAGCGGGCCTGCGAAATTGGGATGAGCAGTTCTTC.